These 12 T cell receptor beta chains were all obtained from the same sample, sequenced in a study of blood T cell repertoires in COVID-19. Libraries were prepared by immunoSEQ multiplex PCR; TCRdb keeps only in-frame clonotypes and omits some of them. The repertoire holds 150,000 to 200,000 clones, around 82% seen once, with more than 6% in the top ten. Sequenced: peripheral blood. Receptors originate from a woman aged 40 to 55 with COVID-19, enrolled during active disease.

This chain's CDR3 is CASSKERGLAGNEQYF. CDR3 in DNA: TGTGCCAGCAGTAAGGAACGGGGCCTAGCGGGTAACGAGCAGTACTTC. The chain has TRBV2 and TRBJ2-7; 8 bases are shared with TRBD2. The CDR3 is 16 amino acids. The junction had 14 bases not matched to a gene; V was cut back by 5 bases and J by 5 bases. The germline V gene has CDR1 SNHLY and CDR2 FYNNEI.

This chain uses TRBV3-1 (or the pseudogene TRBV3-2) with TRBJ2-3; 9 bases match TRBD2. The length of the CDR3 is 21 residues. The germline V gene encodes CDR1 LGHDT and CDR2 YNNKEL (reference sequence). Germline trimming cut 0 bases from V and 0 bases from J; bases unmatched to any gene: 16. CDR3 in DNA: TGTGCCAGCAGCCAAGATGGCTGGAAAGCGGGAGGCCTCCTTAGCACAGATACGCAGTATTTT. Translation gives CASSQDGWKAGGLLSTDTQYF.

This sequence joins TRBV7-3 and TRBJ2-1; D is unresolved. The germline V gene has CDR1 SGHTA and CDR2 FQGTGA. V shed 5 bases and J shed 8 bases, with 19 bases lying between them. The CDR3 has 15 amino acids. CDR3 protein: CASSPDPPPLDEQFF. For the CDR3, the DNA is TGTGCCAGCAGCCCCGATCCCCCGCCCTTAGATGAGCAGTTCTTC.

The J gene is TRBJ1-2, the V gene TRBV5-6, with D tentatively TRBD1 (5 bases). This CDR3 has 13 amino acids. Germline lookup yields CDR1 SGHDT and CDR2 YYEEEE. Trimming stripped 5 bases from V and 5 bases from J, with 13 bases between. CDR3 nucleotide sequence: TGTGCCAGCAGTATTAAGGGGACTTATGGCTACACCTTC. Its translation is CASSIKGTYGYTF. Combining the CDR3 with reference TRBV5-6 and TRBJ1-2 gives the whole variable domain DAGVTQSPTHLIKTRGQQVTLRCSPKSGHDTVSWYQQALGQGPQFIFQYYEEEERQRGNFPDRFSGHQFPNYSSELNVNALLLGDSALYLCASSIKGTYGYTFGSGTRLTVV.

This clone has just one count. This rearrangement joins TRBV6-2 or TRBV6-3 to TRBJ2-5, with TRBD2 matching over 13 bases. The germline gives CDR1 MNHEY, CDR2 SVGEGT. The CDR3 runs 15 residues. V shed 2 bases and J 6 bases; nucleotides not matched to a gene: 3. CDR3: CASSYRGTSGKTQYF. The DNA of the CDR3 is TGTGCCAGCAGTTACCGGGGGACTAGCGGGAAGACCCAGTACTTC.

The rearrangement joins TRBV2 to TRBJ1-2; TRBD1 might be the D (5 bases). The CDR3 is 12 residues long. V was clipped by 4 bases and J by 8 bases, with 11 bases between them. Looked up from germline, CDR1 is SNHLY and CDR2 is FYNNEI. CDR3 sequence: CASSGWTWGYTF. DNA of the CDR3: TGTGCCAGCAGTGGCTGGACATGGGGCTACACCTTC.

This chain links TRBV6-6 with TRBJ2-1; 10 positions agree with TRBD2. The CDR3 consists of 15 residues. The J segment lost 7 bases and the V segment lost 7 bases, leaving 10 bases of the junction unmatched. CDR1 and CDR2 (germline): MNHNY, SVGAGI (reference sequence). The CDR3, as DNA: TGTGCCAGCATCAATAGCGGGGGGTCCGTAAATGAGCAGTTCTTC. It specifies CASINSGGSVNEQFF.

This sequence joins TRBV27 and TRBJ1-4; 7 bases match TRBD1. Germline V gives CDR1 MNHEY, CDR2 SMNVEV (reference sequence). The CDR3 covers 17 residues. V dropped 5 bases and J dropped 4; count of bases not matched to a gene: 13. The CDR3 loop is CASSQTGLPLHNEKLFF. As DNA, the CDR3 is TGTGCCAGCAGTCAGACAGGGCTCCCACTTCATAATGAAAAACTGTTTTTT.

This chain connects TRBV24-1 to TRBJ2-2; 10 bases agree with TRBD2. The CDR3 covers 15 residues. The junction had 6 bases not matched to a gene; V was cut back by 5 bases and J by 7 bases. Looked up from germline, CDR1 is KGHDR and CDR2 is SFDVKD. CDR3 bases: TGTGCCACCAGTGGCGCCGGGACTAGCGTCGGGGAGCTGTTTTTT. It yields the protein CATSGAGTSVGELFF.

This clone appeared a few times. The chain has TRBV15 and TRBJ2-2, with 9 bases matching TRBD2. Germline V gene lookup returns CDR1 LNHNV and CDR2 YYDKDF (reference sequence). There are 15 residues in the CDR3. V lost 6 bases, J lost 7 bases, and 9 bases stayed unmatched. The CDR3 here is CATSPDLAGIGELFF. DNA of the CDR3: TGTGCCACCAGTCCTGATCTAGCGGGGATCGGGGAGCTGTTTTTT.

The gene calls are TRBV7-3 and TRBJ2-1; 9 nucleotides match TRBD1. This CDR3 contains 15 residues. Trimming cost V 5 bases and J 5 bases; bases outside gene matches: 7. The germline gives CDR1 SGHTA, CDR2 FQGTGA. CDR3 residues: CASSIRDRDHNEQFF. The CDR3 DNA reads TGTGCCAGCAGCATCCGGGACAGGGACCACAATGAGCAGTTCTTC.

This chain's CDR3 is CASRRSGGEAEQFF. The CDR3 DNA is TGTGCCAGCAGGCGGAGCGGGGGGGAGGCTGAGCAGTTCTTC. The rearrangement joins TRBV6-4 to TRBJ2-1, with 10 bases identical to TRBD2. The CDR3 is 14 residues long. J lost 9 bases, V lost 6 bases, and 8 bases had no gene match. Germline loops: CDR1 MRHNA, CDR2 SNTAGT.